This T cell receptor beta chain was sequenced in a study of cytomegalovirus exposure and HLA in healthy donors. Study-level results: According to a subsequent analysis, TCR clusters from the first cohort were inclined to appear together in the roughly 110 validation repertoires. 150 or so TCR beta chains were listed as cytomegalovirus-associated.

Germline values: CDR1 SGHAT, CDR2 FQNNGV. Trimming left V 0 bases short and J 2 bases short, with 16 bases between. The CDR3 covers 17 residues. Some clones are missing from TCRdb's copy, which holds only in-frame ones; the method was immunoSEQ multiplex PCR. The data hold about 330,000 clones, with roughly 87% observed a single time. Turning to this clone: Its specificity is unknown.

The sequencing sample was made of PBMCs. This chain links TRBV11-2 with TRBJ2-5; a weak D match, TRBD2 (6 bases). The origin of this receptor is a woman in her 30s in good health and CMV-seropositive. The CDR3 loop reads CASSLDGAWGRQETQYF. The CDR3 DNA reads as TGTGCCAGCAGCTTAGATGGGGCATGGGGGAGGCAAGAGACCCAGTACTTC.